This is a list of T cell receptor beta chains from one sample in a study of blood T cell repertoires in COVID-19. Here immunoSEQ multiplex PCR was the method, and the copy in TCRdb shows in-frame clones only, minus some. The sample yields roughly 70,000 clones, 85% to 95% seen once. The sequencing input was peripheral blood. The receptor set was obtained from an older woman with active COVID-19. The CDR3 runs from the conserved cysteine through the conserved F or W. Each record gives: V gene, J gene, D gene, clone size, CDR3 DNA, CDR3 protein. The D gene is left open where the match is weak. Some rows mark clone size as missing; the rest say once, few, many or name a class of expanded clone.

V gene: TRBV10-2
J gene: TRBJ2-2
D gene: TRBD2
clone size: NA
CDR3 DNA: TGCGCCAGCAGTGACCAGACTAGCGGGAGAACCGGGGAGCTGTTTTTT
CDR3 protein: CASSDQTSGRTGELFF

V gene: TRBV4-2
J gene: TRBJ2-2
D gene: TRBD2
clone size: NA
CDR3 DNA: TGTGCCAGTGCCCTGGAAGGACTAGCGAACACCGGGGAGCTGTTTTTT
CDR3 protein: CASALEGLANTGELFF

V gene: TRBV6-5
J gene: TRBJ2-3
D gene: NA
clone size: NA
CDR3 DNA: TGTGCCAGCCGGTCCTCCCCGGGATCAGATACGCAGTATTTT
CDR3 protein: CASRSSPGSDTQYF

V gene: TRBV28
J gene: TRBJ1-4
D gene: TRBD1
clone size: NA
CDR3 DNA: TGTGCCAGCAGTCCCGGTGGGTTTAGGGGACAGGGACGAGAAAAACTGTTTTTT
CDR3 protein: CASSPGGFRGQGREKLFF

V gene: TRBV30
J gene: TRBJ1-5
D gene: TRBD1
clone size: NA
CDR3 DNA: TGTGCCTGGAGTGTCAGCGGGACAGGACAAATCGGTTGGCCCCAGCATTTT
CDR3 protein: CAWSVSGTGQIGWPQHF

V gene: TRBV7-6
J gene: TRBJ2-1
D gene: NA
clone size: NA
CDR3 DNA: TGTGCCAGCAGCTTAGTACTTGCGGGTGACTACAATGAGCAGTTCTTC
CDR3 protein: CASSLVLAGDYNEQFF

V gene: TRBV28
J gene: TRBJ2-1
D gene: NA
clone size: NA
CDR3 DNA: TGTGCCAGCAGTACCCTAAGGCGGGATGAGCAGTTCTTC
CDR3 protein: CASSTLRRDEQFF

V gene: TRBV4-1
J gene: TRBJ2-3
D gene: NA
clone size: NA
CDR3 DNA: TGCGCCAGCAGCCAAAGGACAGTCCAGGGGGATACGCAGTATTTT
CDR3 protein: CASSQRTVQGDTQYF

V gene: TRBV29-1
J gene: TRBJ2-7
D gene: TRBD1
clone size: once
CDR3 DNA: TGCAGCGTAGACAGGGGCGGCTACGAGCAGTACTTC
CDR3 protein: CSVDRGGYEQYF

V gene: TRBV7-7
J gene: TRBJ2-1
D gene: NA
clone size: NA
CDR3 DNA: TGTGCCAGCAGCTTATATGGAGGGTTTCGGTCGAATGAGCAGTTCTTC
CDR3 protein: CASSLYGGFRSNEQFF

V gene: TRBV7-9
J gene: TRBJ2-3
D gene: NA
clone size: NA
CDR3 DNA: TGTGCCAGCAGCGGGCTAGGGATGGGGACTACAGATACGCAGTATTTT
CDR3 protein: CASSGLGMGTTDTQYF

V gene: TRBV25-1
J gene: TRBJ2-7
D gene: TRBD2
clone size: NA
CDR3 DNA: TGTGCCAGCAGTGAATCCCGGGGGGGGACTGGGTACGAGCAGTACTTC
CDR3 protein: CASSESRGGTGYEQYF

V gene: TRBV4-1
J gene: TRBJ2-3
D gene: NA
clone size: NA
CDR3 DNA: TGCGCCAGCAGCCAAGTATCTGGAGCGATGGATACGCAGTATTTT
CDR3 protein: CASSQVSGAMDTQYF

V gene: TRBV18
J gene: TRBJ1-4
D gene: NA
clone size: NA
CDR3 DNA: TGTGCCAGCTCACCTCGGAAGGGGAGGACTAATGAAAAACTGTTTTTT
CDR3 protein: CASSPRKGRTNEKLFF

V gene: TRBV14
J gene: TRBJ1-1
D gene: NA
clone size: NA
CDR3 DNA: TGTGCCAGCAGCCCGTCCTTGAACACTGAAGCTTTCTTT
CDR3 protein: CASSPSLNTEAFF

V gene: TRBV7-8
J gene: TRBJ2-1
D gene: TRBD2
clone size: NA
CDR3 DNA: TGTGCCAGCAGCTTGTGGGCTAGCGGGAGAGGGGAGCAGTTCTTC
CDR3 protein: CASSLWASGRGEQFF

V gene: TRBV5-4
J gene: TRBJ2-1
D gene: NA
clone size: NA
CDR3 DNA: TGTGCCAGCAGCTCGGGACTCCTCTTCGGGGTTTACAATGAGCAGTTCTTC
CDR3 protein: CASSSGLLFGVYNEQFF

V gene: TRBV6-6
J gene: TRBJ2-3
D gene: NA
clone size: NA
CDR3 DNA: TGTGCCAGCAAGGGAGTCACAGATACGCAGTATTTT
CDR3 protein: CASKGVTDTQYF

V gene: TRBV30
J gene: TRBJ1-6
D gene: NA
clone size: NA
CDR3 DNA: TGTGCCTGGAGGGGAGGCAGAAGAACGGAATCACCCCTCCACTTT
CDR3 protein: CAWRGGRRTESPLHF

V gene: TRBV10-2
J gene: TRBJ1-2
D gene: TRBD1
clone size: NA
CDR3 DNA: TGCGCCAGCAGTGAGTCCCAGGGGACAGTCCGTTATGGCTACACCTTC
CDR3 protein: CASSESQGTVRYGYTF

V gene: TRBV10-2
J gene: TRBJ2-7
D gene: NA
clone size: once
CDR3 DNA: TGCGCCAGCTCGCCAGGTTGGACCTACGAGCAGTACTTC
CDR3 protein: CASSPGWTYEQYF

V gene: TRBV13
J gene: TRBJ1-6
D gene: NA
clone size: NA
CDR3 DNA: TGTGCCAGCAGCAACGGCGGGCGAGAGCATTCACCCCTCCACTTT
CDR3 protein: CASSNGGREHSPLHF

V gene: TRBV6-1
J gene: TRBJ1-1
D gene: TRBD1
clone size: NA
CDR3 DNA: TGTGCCAGCAGTGAAGCATGGTCCGGGACAGGGGGGGGGAACACTGAAGCTTTCTTT
CDR3 protein: CASSEAWSGTGGGNTEAFF

V gene: TRBV6-1
J gene: TRBJ2-5
D gene: TRBD2
clone size: NA
CDR3 DNA: TGTGCCAGCAGTGTGGAGGACCCCGGAAGGTATAGCGGGATAAAGACCCAGTACTTC
CDR3 protein: CASSVEDPGRYSGIKTQYF

V gene: TRBV15
J gene: TRBJ2-1
D gene: TRBD2
clone size: NA
CDR3 DNA: TGTGCCACCAGCGGCGGGAGGGGAACCTACAATGAGCAGTTCTTC
CDR3 protein: CATSGGRGTYNEQFF

V gene: TRBV6-5
J gene: TRBJ2-7
D gene: TRBD1
clone size: NA
CDR3 DNA: TGTGCCAGTCTGCGGCAGGGGGTAAACTACGAGCAGTACTTC
CDR3 protein: CASLRQGVNYEQYF

V gene: TRBV29-1
J gene: TRBJ1-2
D gene: TRBD1
clone size: NA
CDR3 DNA: TGCAGCGTTGAAGAAATGGGACAGCCATATGGCTACACCTTC
CDR3 protein: CSVEEMGQPYGYTF

V gene: TRBV4-1
J gene: TRBJ2-4
D gene: NA
clone size: NA
CDR3 DNA: TGCGCCAGCAGCCAAGAGTGGGGCCTAGCCAAAAACATTCAGTACTTC
CDR3 protein: CASSQEWGLAKNIQYF

V gene: TRBV6-6
J gene: TRBJ2-5
D gene: NA
clone size: NA
CDR3 DNA: TGTGCCAGCAGCTCCCACAGGGGGGGGGAAGAGACCCAGTACTTC
CDR3 protein: CASSSHRGGEETQYF

V gene: TRBV4-1
J gene: TRBJ2-1
D gene: TRBD2
clone size: NA
CDR3 DNA: TGCGCCAGCAGCCAAGAAAGCGGGAGGTACAATGAGCAGTTCTTC
CDR3 protein: CASSQESGRYNEQFF

V gene: TRBV5-1
J gene: TRBJ2-1
D gene: NA
clone size: NA
CDR3 DNA: TGCGCCAGCGCCCTGGGCCAAGACAATGAGCAGTTCTTC
CDR3 protein: CASALGQDNEQFF

V gene: TRBV28
J gene: TRBJ1-6
D gene: NA
clone size: NA
CDR3 DNA: TGTGCCAGCAGTTTTTTTGGCAGGGCCCGGTCACCCCTCCACTTT
CDR3 protein: CASSFFGRARSPLHF

V gene: TRBV5-8
J gene: TRBJ2-1
D gene: TRBD1
clone size: NA
CDR3 DNA: TGTGCCAGCAGCTCTTACCAGGGGGTTGAAGGGACCTACAATGAGCAGTTCTTC
CDR3 protein: CASSSYQGVEGTYNEQFF

V gene: TRBV21-1
J gene: TRBJ1-6
D gene: NA
clone size: NA
CDR3 DNA: TGTGCCAGCAGCAAAGGACAGGCGCCGAGGTCACCCCTCCACTTT
CDR3 protein: CASSKGQAPRSPLHF

V gene: TRBV4-1
J gene: TRBJ2-1
D gene: TRBD2
clone size: once
CDR3 DNA: TGCGCCAGCAGCCAAGAACGTGCGGGAGCTTCCTACAATGAGCAGTTCTTC
CDR3 protein: CASSQERAGASYNEQFF

V gene: TRBV24-1
J gene: TRBJ2-7
D gene: NA
clone size: NA
CDR3 DNA: TGTGCCACCAGTGATTACAGTTACGAGCAGTACTTC
CDR3 protein: CATSDYSYEQYF

V gene: TRBV27
J gene: TRBJ2-3
D gene: TRBD2
clone size: NA
CDR3 DNA: TGTGCCAGCAGTTTACATAGCGGGTCCAGAGGTACGCAGTATTTT
CDR3 protein: CASSLHSGSRGTQYF

V gene: TRBV19
J gene: TRBJ2-3
D gene: TRBD2
clone size: NA
CDR3 DNA: TGTGCCAGTAGTAATAGCGGGAGGTGGACAGATACGCAGTATTTT
CDR3 protein: CASSNSGRWTDTQYF

V gene: TRBV9
J gene: TRBJ1-2
D gene: NA
clone size: NA
CDR3 DNA: TGTGCCAGCAGCCCGCTTGGGGCCTATAACTATGGCTACACCTTC
CDR3 protein: CASSPLGAYNYGYTF

V gene: TRBV19
J gene: TRBJ2-1
D gene: NA
clone size: NA
CDR3 DNA: TGTGCCAGTAGTGGGCTGGTGAACTCCTACAATGAGCAGTTCTTC
CDR3 protein: CASSGLVNSYNEQFF

V gene: TRBV6-5
J gene: TRBJ1-1
D gene: NA
clone size: once
CDR3 DNA: TGTGCCAGCAGTTACTCCGGTCGGGGTGGGAACACTGAAGCTTTCTTT
CDR3 protein: CASSYSGRGGNTEAFF

V gene: TRBV7-9
J gene: TRBJ2-1
D gene: NA
clone size: NA
CDR3 DNA: TGTGCCAGCAGCTTAGGGACAAATGAGCAGTTCTTC
CDR3 protein: CASSLGTNEQFF

V gene: TRBV7-9
J gene: TRBJ2-1
D gene: NA
clone size: NA
CDR3 DNA: TGTGCCAGCAGCTTATGGGGCACACTCACCAATGAGCAGTTCTTC
CDR3 protein: CASSLWGTLTNEQFF

V gene: TRBV12-3/TRBV12-4
J gene: TRBJ1-1
D gene: NA
clone size: once
CDR3 DNA: TGTGCCAGCAGTCAACCTGGAGGGATGGCTTTCTTT
CDR3 protein: CASSQPGGMAFF

V gene: TRBV5-1
J gene: TRBJ2-1
D gene: TRBD2
clone size: once
CDR3 DNA: TGCGCCAGCAGCCCGGGACTAGCGGGATCGAGCTCCTACAATGAGCAGTTCTTC
CDR3 protein: CASSPGLAGSSSYNEQFF

V gene: TRBV20-1
J gene: TRBJ2-7
D gene: NA
clone size: NA
CDR3 DNA: TGCAGTGCTAGGCCCCGGGACGAGCAGTACTTC
CDR3 protein: CSARPRDEQYF

V gene: TRBV10-3
J gene: TRBJ1-2
D gene: NA
clone size: NA
CDR3 DNA: TGTGCCATCAGTGCACAAGGTGGGGGGGATGGCTACACCTTC
CDR3 protein: CAISAQGGGDGYTF

V gene: TRBV6-6
J gene: TRBJ2-1
D gene: NA
clone size: once
CDR3 DNA: TGTGCCAGCAGCTCTAGAGATGAGCAGTTCTTC
CDR3 protein: CASSSRDEQFF

V gene: TRBV28
J gene: TRBJ1-5
D gene: NA
clone size: NA
CDR3 DNA: TGTGCCACCGAACAGGGTATAAAGCCCCAGCATTTT
CDR3 protein: CATEQGIKPQHF

V gene: TRBV6-2/TRBV6-3
J gene: TRBJ2-1
D gene: TRBD2
clone size: NA
CDR3 DNA: TGTGCCAGCAGTTATGTCGTGGGGCGGGGGGTTTCCTACAATGAGCAGTTCTTC
CDR3 protein: CASSYVVGRGVSYNEQFF

V gene: TRBV5-5
J gene: TRBJ1-5
D gene: NA
clone size: NA
CDR3 DNA: TGTGCCAGCAGCTTGGCGGGGAGGAATCAGCCCCAGCATTTT
CDR3 protein: CASSLAGRNQPQHF

V gene: TRBV19
J gene: TRBJ2-6
D gene: NA
clone size: NA
CDR3 DNA: TGTGCCAGTAGTTCCGGGAGTCAGTGGGTTGGGGCCAACGTCCTGACTTTC
CDR3 protein: CASSSGSQWVGANVLTF

V gene: TRBV27
J gene: TRBJ2-2
D gene: TRBD2
clone size: NA
CDR3 DNA: TGTGCCAGCAGTTCCCTCCCCCTAGCGGAGGACAACACCGGGGAGCTGTTTTTT
CDR3 protein: CASSSLPLAEDNTGELFF